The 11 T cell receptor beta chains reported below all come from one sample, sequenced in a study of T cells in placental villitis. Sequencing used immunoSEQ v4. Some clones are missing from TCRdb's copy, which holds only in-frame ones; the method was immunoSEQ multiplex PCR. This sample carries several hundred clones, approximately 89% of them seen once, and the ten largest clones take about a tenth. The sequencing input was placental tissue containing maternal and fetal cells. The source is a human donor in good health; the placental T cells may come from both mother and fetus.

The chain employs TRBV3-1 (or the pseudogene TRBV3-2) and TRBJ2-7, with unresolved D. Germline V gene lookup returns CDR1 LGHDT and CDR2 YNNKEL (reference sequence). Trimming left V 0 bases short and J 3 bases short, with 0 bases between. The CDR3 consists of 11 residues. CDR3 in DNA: TGTGCCAGCAGCCAAGACTACGAGCAGTACTTC. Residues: CASSQDYEQYF.

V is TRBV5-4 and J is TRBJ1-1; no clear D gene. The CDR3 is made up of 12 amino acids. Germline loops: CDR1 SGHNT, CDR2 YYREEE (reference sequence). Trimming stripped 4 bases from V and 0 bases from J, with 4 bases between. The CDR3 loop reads CASSRMNTEAFF. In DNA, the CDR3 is TGTGCCAGCAGCCGTATGAACACTGAAGCTTTCTTT.

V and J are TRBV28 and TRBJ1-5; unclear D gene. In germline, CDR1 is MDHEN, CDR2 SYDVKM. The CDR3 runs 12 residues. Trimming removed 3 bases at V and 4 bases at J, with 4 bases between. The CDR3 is CASSLWNQPQHF. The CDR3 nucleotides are TGTGCCAGCAGTTTGTGGAATCAGCCCCAGCATTTT.

This CDR3 is CASSLEVRDEQFF. DNA for the CDR3: TGTGCCAGCAGCTTAGAGGTGAGGGATGAGCAGTTCTTC. V is TRBV7-9 and J is TRBJ2-1, with D possibly matching TRBD2 (5 bases). V lost 1 base to trimming and J lost 8 bases, with 9 bases between them. The CDR3 is 13 residues long. Germline loops: CDR1 SEHNR, CDR2 FQNEAQ (reference sequence).

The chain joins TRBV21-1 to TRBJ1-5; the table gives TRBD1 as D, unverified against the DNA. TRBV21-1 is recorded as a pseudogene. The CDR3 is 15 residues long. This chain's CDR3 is CASSSRDRGRQPQHF. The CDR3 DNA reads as TGTGCCAGCAGCAGCCGGGACAGGGGTAGGCAGCCCCAGCATTTT.

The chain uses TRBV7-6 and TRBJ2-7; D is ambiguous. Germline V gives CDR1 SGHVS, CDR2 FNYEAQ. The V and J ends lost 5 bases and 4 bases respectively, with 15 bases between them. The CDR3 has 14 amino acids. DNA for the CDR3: TGTGCCAGCAGCCCGACACCACAACCATACGAGCAGTACTTC. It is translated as CASSPTPQPYEQYF.

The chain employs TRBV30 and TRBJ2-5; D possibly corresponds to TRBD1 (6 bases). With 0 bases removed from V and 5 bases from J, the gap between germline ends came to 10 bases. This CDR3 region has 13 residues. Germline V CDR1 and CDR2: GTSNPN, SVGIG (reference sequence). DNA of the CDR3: TGTGCCTGGAGTGTAGGCAGGGGTGAGACCCAGTACTTC. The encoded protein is CAWSVGRGETQYF.

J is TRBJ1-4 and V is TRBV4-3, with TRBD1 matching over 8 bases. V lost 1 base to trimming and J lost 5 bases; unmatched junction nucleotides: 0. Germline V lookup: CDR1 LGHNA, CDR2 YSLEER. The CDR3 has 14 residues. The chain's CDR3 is CASSQGTGNEKLFF. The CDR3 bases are TGCGCCAGCAGCCAAGGGACAGGGAATGAAAAACTGTTTTTT.

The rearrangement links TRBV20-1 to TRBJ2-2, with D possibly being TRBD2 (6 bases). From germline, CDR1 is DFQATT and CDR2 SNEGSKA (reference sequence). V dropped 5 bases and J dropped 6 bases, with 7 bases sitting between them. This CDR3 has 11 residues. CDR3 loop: CSALAAGELFF. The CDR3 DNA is TGCAGTGCTTTAGCGGCCGGGGAGCTGTTTTTT.

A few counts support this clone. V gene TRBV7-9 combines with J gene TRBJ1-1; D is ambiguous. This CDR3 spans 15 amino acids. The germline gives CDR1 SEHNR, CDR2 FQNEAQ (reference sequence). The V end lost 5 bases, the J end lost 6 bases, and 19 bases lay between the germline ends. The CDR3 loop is CASSHIYLAGSEAFF. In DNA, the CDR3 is TGTGCCAGCAGCCACATTTACCTGGCGGGTTCTGAAGCTTTCTTT.

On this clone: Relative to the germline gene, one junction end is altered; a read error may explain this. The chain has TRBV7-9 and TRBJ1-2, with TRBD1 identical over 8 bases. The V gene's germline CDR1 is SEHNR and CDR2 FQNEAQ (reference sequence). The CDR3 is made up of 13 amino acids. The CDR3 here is CASSLGTGYGYTF. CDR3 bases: TGTGCCAGCAGCTTAGGGACAGGGTATGGCTATACTTTC.